These 28 T cell receptor beta chains were all obtained from the same sample, sequenced in a study of molecular identifiers for immune sequencing clone quantification. TCRdb reprocessed the PCR reads with MiXCR, giving one entry per CDR3 protein. Of about 300,000 distinct CDR3 sequences in the sample, about a fifth were seen once. The source material was naive CD8+ T cells from blood, with Jurkat cell RNA spiked in. The sample's subset: FACS-sorted CD8+CD4-CCR7+CD45RA+ naive T cells. Receptor source: a human donor in good health. Some libraries in this study had Jurkat cell RNA spiked in.

V usage is TRBV6-2 or TRBV6-3 and J usage is TRBJ2-7; D gene ambiguous. The CDR3 has 14 residues. CDR1 and CDR2 from the germline V gene are MNHEY and SVGEGT. Trimming left V 2 bases short and J 3 bases short, with 11 bases between. Here the CDR3 DNA reads TGTGCCAGCAGTTACGTAGAGGCTAGCTACGAGCAGTACTTC. Translated, it gives CASSYVEASYEQYF.

Remarks on this clonotype: A read error is possible here, since a much larger clone lies one base away. The CDR3 loop reads CASGSTGGFYNEQFF. The DNA for the CDR3 is TGTGCCAGCGGTTCCACAGGGGGCTTCTACAATGAGCAGTTCTTC. This chain links TRBV12-3 or TRBV12-4 with TRBJ2-1; TRBD1 matches 9 bases. There are 15 residues in the CDR3. Unmatched junction bases numbered 8, after V lost 8 bases and J lost 3 bases.

This clonotype occurred many times. The V call is TRBV27, the J call TRBJ2-3, with a tentative D call TRBD1 (5 bases). The CDR3 contains 14 residues. Trimming took 4 bases from V and 1 from J, leaving 9 bases between them. Germline V gene lookup returns CDR1 MNHEY and CDR2 SMNVEV (reference sequence). CDR3 residues: CASSWGRGTDTQYF. The CDR3, as DNA: TGTGCCAGCAGTTGGGGCAGGGGCACAGATACGCAGTATTTT.

This clonotype has at least ten counts. The genes are TRBV5-4 and TRBJ2-3; possibly TRBD1 for D (5 bases). Trimming shortened V by 4 bases and J by 2 bases, and 11 bases separated the two germline ends. Germline V gene data show CDR1 as SGHNT and CDR2 as YYREEE (reference sequence). The CDR3 consists of 14 residues. CDR3 loop: CASSIDRHTDTQYF. CDR3 nucleotides: TGTGCCAGCAGCATCGACAGACACACAGATACGCAGTATTTT.

On this clonotype itself: This may arise from a read error, as a much more abundant clone is one base away. Since no conserved phenylalanine or tryptophan closes the CDR3, a read error is the likely cause. The chain has TRBV7-3 and TRBJ2-7; weak D call: TRBD2 (6 bases). The CDR3 is 12 residues long. Per germline, CDR1 SGHTA and CDR2 FQGTGA. V was cut by 5 bases and J by 4 bases, with 9 bases left in between. The CDR3 protein is CASSDGGYEQYL. The CDR3 DNA follows: TGTGCCAGCAGCGATGGAGGGTACGAGCAGTACCTC.

This clonotype was seen many times. The CDR3 DNA is TGTGCCAGCAGTTACCCCTCCGAGCAGTACTTC. Its translation is CASSYPSEQYF. The chain carries TRBV6-2 or TRBV6-3 and TRBJ2-7, with D uncertain. The length of the CDR3 is 11 residues. Trimming removed 2 bases from V and 6 bases from J, with 5 bases in between. Germline V CDR1 and CDR2: MNHEY, SVGEGT.

This clonotype has at least ten counts. V usage is TRBV7-2 and J usage is TRBJ2-2, with D uncertain. The V end lost 5 bases, the J end lost 6 bases, and 16 bases lay between the germline ends. The length of the CDR3 is 15 residues. Per germline, CDR1 SGHTA and CDR2 FQGNSA. The CDR3 DNA follows: TGTGCCAGCAGCACCTGGACGATGACGGCCGGGGAGCTGTTTTTT. It is translated as CASSTWTMTAGELFF.

This clonotype was detected only a few times. The chain couples TRBV7-2 to TRBJ2-3; 12 nucleotides line up with TRBD2. The CDR3 sequence is 19 residues long. V shed 3 bases, J shed 7 bases, and the junction held 17 bases outside the gene matches. Germline-derived CDR1 and CDR2 are SGHTA and FQGNSA. DNA for the CDR3: TGTGCCAGCAGCTTCGTTGTTCTAGCGGGAGGGCCGAGGGGAAATACGCAGTATTTT. Amino acid sequence: CASSFVVLAGGPRGNTQYF.

The CDR3 nucleotides are TGTGCCAGCAGCTTCCCCAGGGAGGGGACCCAGTACTTC. This codes for CASSFPREGTQYF. The rearrangement joins TRBV7-9 to TRBJ2-5, with 7 bases aligning to TRBD2. The J segment lost 7 bases and the V segment lost 3 bases, leaving 5 bases of the junction unmatched. The CDR3 contains 13 residues. CDR1 and CDR2 (germline): SEHNR, FQNEAQ (reference sequence).

About this clonotype: The junction and the germline gene differ at one end; a read error may be behind it. CDR3 coding DNA: TGTGTCAGCAGCCAAGATAGGGGGCTAGCGGACAACATTCAGTACTTC. It yields the protein CVSSQDRGLADNIQYF. This chain connects TRBV4-2 to TRBJ2-4; D tentatively reads TRBD1 or TRBD2 (7 bases each). CDR1 and CDR2 (germline): LGHNA, YNFKEQ. The CDR3 contains 16 residues.

This clonotype was seen more than once but under ten times. The chain combines TRBV12-3 or TRBV12-4 with TRBJ2-1; 9 bases line up with TRBD2. The CDR3 totals 15 residues. The V segment lost 7 bases and the J segment 8 bases; nucleotides outside the gene matches: 12. In DNA, the CDR3 is TGTGCCAGCACTACAGCGGGAGGCCCGGGATATGAGCAGTTCTTC. It is translated as CASTTAGGPGYEQFF.

On this clonotype itself: A read error may produce the germline difference seen at one junction end. The V and J genes are TRBV3-1 and TRBJ2-7; D might be TRBD1 or TRBD2, each matching 6 bases. Germline V gene data show CDR1 as LGHDT and CDR2 as YNNKEL (reference sequence). The CDR3 totals 16 residues. The CDR3 DNA sequence: TGTGCCTGCAGCCAAGATTCACCCGGGGGCATCTACGAGCAGTACTTC. As protein: CACSQDSPGGIYEQYF.

This clonotype was detected many times. V usage is TRBV6-6 and J usage is TRBJ2-1; TRBD2 aligns across 10 bases. The CDR3 sequence is 15 residues long. Germline assignment: CDR1 MNHNY and CDR2 SVGAGI (reference sequence). Trimming took 5 bases from V and 8 from J; bases not matched to a gene: 9. The CDR3 DNA sequence: TGTGCCAGCAGTACCCTAGCGGGAGCTGTGGATGAGCAGTTCTTC. It translates to CASSTLAGAVDEQFF.

This clonotype was detected a few times. This chain uses TRBV27 with TRBJ2-3; no clear D. The CDR3 loop spans 16 amino acids. With 2 bases removed from V and 3 bases from J, the gap between germline ends came to 15 bases. The germline gives CDR1 MNHEY, CDR2 SMNVEV (reference sequence). This CDR3 reads CASSLVTPLGTDTQYF. The CDR3 DNA is TGTGCCAGCAGTTTAGTTACTCCTTTGGGGACAGATACGCAGTATTTT.

A remark on this clonotype: The CDR3 ends on some other residue instead of the conserved phenylalanine or tryptophan, so this is likely a read error. The chain recombines TRBV12-3 or TRBV12-4 with TRBJ2-5, with D unresolved. CDR3 size: 13 residues. V shed 6 bases and J shed 3 bases, with 11 bases lying between them. The CDR3 DNA sequence: TGTGCCAGCAGCCGCCCCCCCAAAGAGACCCAGTACTCC. This gives the protein CASSRPPKETQYS.

This clonotype was found many times. This chain joins TRBV7-8 and TRBJ1-5; D remains unclear. The V end was cut by 5 bases, the J end by 0 bases, with 8 bases between. CDR1 is SGHVS, CDR2 FQNEAQ, per germline. The CDR3 is 14 residues long. CDR3 sequence (DNA): TGTGCCAGCAGCGGACGGTATAGCAATCAGCCCCAGCATTTT. Translating gives CASSGRYSNQPQHF.

The genes are TRBV7-2 and TRBJ2-4; 7 nucleotides align to TRBD1. Germline V lookup: CDR1 SGHTA, CDR2 FQGNSA. The V segment lost 4 bases and the J segment 7 bases; nucleotides outside the gene matches: 16. The CDR3 loop spans 17 amino acids. The CDR3 coding sequence is TGTGCCAGCAGCTACCCCGTCATGGTAGGGGGCTGGAACATTCAGTACTTC. It translates to CASSYPVMVGGWNIQYF.

V is TRBV3-1 and J is TRBJ1-1; no clear D. The V gene lost 1 base and the J gene lost 2 bases, with 14 bases spanning the gap. This CDR3 region has 16 residues. The germline CDR1 and CDR2 sequences are LGHDT and YNNKEL (reference sequence). CDR3 amino acids: CASSQAKVRLNTEAFF. Here the CDR3 DNA reads TGTGCCAGCAGCCAAGCGAAAGTTCGGCTAAACACTGAAGCTTTCTTT.

This chain connects TRBV13 to TRBJ2-3; 13 bases are a match to TRBD2. CDR1 is PRHDT, CDR2 FYEKMQ, per germline (reference sequence). V lost 5 bases to trimming and J lost 1 base; unmatched junction nucleotides: 9. The CDR3 runs 18 residues. CDR3 sequence: CASSLGLAGEVGTDTQYF. Written as DNA, the CDR3 is TGTGCCAGCAGCCTTGGACTAGCGGGAGAGGTGGGCACAGATACGCAGTATTTT.

This chain's CDR3 is CASSSQGSSPGRTIYF. CDR3 sequence (DNA): TGTGCCAGCAGTTCCCAGGGAAGTTCACCGGGACGCACCATATATTTT. The chain joins TRBV5-3 to TRBJ1-3; a weak D match, TRBD1 (5 bases). TRBV5-3 is given ORF status, its function remaining uncertain. Trimming left V 8 bases short and J 9 bases short, with 27 bases between. This CDR3 has 16 amino acids.

The table lists this clonotype with a few counts. The chain employs TRBV18 and TRBJ2-7, with 9 bases that match TRBD1. V trimming: 10 bases; J trimming: 12 bases; junction bases outside the gene matches: 7. The CDR3 contains 10 residues. Germline V lookup: CDR1 KGHSH, CDR2 LQKENI. The CDR3 is CAKTGGPPYF. For the CDR3, the DNA is TGTGCCAAAACAGGGGGCCCCCCGTACTTC.

There are many counts of this clonotype. V usage is TRBV6-2 or TRBV6-3 and J usage is TRBJ2-5; D might be TRBD1 (6 bases). The CDR3 spans 12 residues. V lost 11 bases and J lost 2, with 12 bases in between. CDR1 and CDR2 (germline): MNHEY, SVGEGT. The DNA for the CDR3 is TGTGCCGTCACGGGACAACAAGAGACCCAGTACTTC. This gives the protein CAVTGQQETQYF.

On this clonotype: A much larger clone differs by one base, so this may be a read error. The chain links TRBV20-1 to TRBJ2-7; D not resolved. The germline V and J ends were trimmed by 3 bases and 6 bases, with 15 bases remaining between them. The CDR3 contains 13 residues. Germline V CDR1 and CDR2: DFQATT, SNEGSKA (reference sequence). CDR3 loop: CSASFPNASEQYF. Here the CDR3 DNA reads TGCAGTGCTAGTTTCCCTAACGCGAGCGAGCAGTACTTC.

V is TRBV11-2 and J is TRBJ2-3; 7 bases line up with TRBD1. The CDR3 is 16 residues long. The germline V gene has CDR1 SGHAT and CDR2 FQNNGV. The J segment lost 4 bases and the V segment lost 3 bases, leaving 10 bases of the junction unmatched. The CDR3 loop is CASSFGQVEVADTQYF. CDR3 bases: TGTGCCAGCAGCTTCGGACAGGTGGAGGTGGCAGATACGCAGTATTTT.

This clonotype was recorded a few times. A junction end diverges from the germline sequence, so it may reflect a read error. The chain combines TRBV5-1 with TRBJ2-1, with D perhaps assigned TRBD1 or TRBD2 (6 bases each). This CDR3 region has 15 residues. Germline V gene sequence: CDR1 SGHRS, CDR2 YFSETQ. The CDR3 nucleotides read TGCGCCAGCAGCCCGAGAGGGGGGTTTTACAGTGAGCAGTTCTTC. This translates into CASSPRGGFYSEQFF.

This clonotype was picked up many times. V and J are TRBV4-3 and TRBJ1-1; 10 bases fit TRBD1. The germline CDR1 and CDR2 sequences are LGHNA and YSLEER. The CDR3 is made up of 15 amino acids. With 1 base clipped from V and 5 bases from J, the junction kept 4 bases outside the gene matches. Here the CDR3 reads CASSQVMDRGTEAFF. The CDR3 DNA sequence: TGCGCCAGCAGCCAAGTGATGGACAGGGGGACTGAAGCTTTCTTT.

This clonotype was counted a single time. Given a much more abundant clone one base away, this may be a read error. Since the CDR3 does not end with the conserved phenylalanine or tryptophan, this likely comes from a read error. This chain uses TRBV7-9 with TRBJ2-7, with 9 bases identical to TRBD1. The CDR3 is 15 residues long. The V and J ends lost 2 bases and 4 bases, in that order; junction bases with no gene match: 6. CDR1 and CDR2 from the germline V gene are SEHNR and FQNEAQ (reference sequence). CDR3 loop: CASSLLDRGLYEQYL. The CDR3 DNA sequence: TGTGCCAGCAGCTTACTGGACAGGGGTTTGTACGAGCAGTACCTC.

With regard to this clonotype: One end of the junction is discordant with germline, which a read error may explain. The chain couples TRBV20-1 to TRBJ2-5; the D is unclear. The CDR3 spans 13 residues. Germline V CDR1 and CDR2: DFQATT, SNEGSKA (reference sequence). CDR3 loop: CSARTQYQGTQYF. As DNA, the CDR3 is TGCAGTGCTAGAACTCAGTACCAAGGGACCCAGTACTTC.